The 6 T cell receptor beta chains below were found in one sample sequenced in a study of cytomegalovirus exposure and HLA in healthy donors (dated by TCRdb to 2017 to 2019). Library preparation was by the immunoSEQ multiplex PCR assay. A mixture of 60 forward primers for TCR Vbeta segments and 13 reverse primers for TCR Jbeta segments was used in the multiplex PCR. Sourced from immuneACCESS, this table was stored by TCRdb with only in-frame sequences that have V and J called. A share of the clones is absent; for the studies checked, an unresolved V gene accounts for under half, and the remainder has no known explanation. The sample includes about 120,000 clones, with roughly three quarters observed a single time. Approximately 2% of the sample is taken by the ten largest. Sequencing was done on a sample of PBMCs. These receptors all come from a man aged 18 to 29 in good health and CMV-seronegative.

The chain links TRBV6-1 to TRBJ1-4, with 8 bases fitting TRBD1. The CDR3 runs to 15 residues. Trimming at V came to 5 bases and at J to 8 bases, leaving 10 bases not matched to a gene. The germline V gene has CDR1 MNHNS and CDR2 SASEGT. CDR3 residues: CASSFQQGVNEKLFF. CDR3 nucleotide sequence: TGTGCCAGCAGTTTCCAACAGGGGGTGAACGAAAAACTGTTTTTT.

The chain uses TRBV6-1 and TRBJ1-1, with 9 bases fitting TRBD1. Germline V CDR1 and CDR2: MNHNS, SASEGT. The CDR3 extends over 15 amino acids. Unmatched junction bases numbered 3, after V lost 2 bases and J lost 2 bases. In nucleotides, the CDR3 is TGTGCCAGCAGTGAACCGGGACAGGGCAACACTGAAGCTTTCTTT. This encodes CASSEPGQGNTEAFF.

The chain couples TRBV5-1 to TRBJ2-7; 9 nucleotides align to TRBD2. Germline V gene data show CDR1 as SGHRS and CDR2 as YFSETQ. The CDR3 consists of 15 residues. V shed 2 bases, J shed 4 bases, and the junction held 7 bases outside the gene matches. The CDR3 nucleotides are TGCGCCAGCAGCTTCGTAGCGGGAGTTTGGTACGAGCAGTACTTC. Amino acid sequence: CASSFVAGVWYEQYF.

The chain has TRBV27 and TRBJ2-1; 13 nucleotides agree with TRBD2. V dropped 2 bases and J dropped 7; count of bases not matched to a gene: 17. The CDR3 extends over 20 amino acids. Germline V lookup: CDR1 MNHEY, CDR2 SMNVEV (reference sequence). This chain's CDR3 is CASSLGTVLAGGPGGNEQFF. DNA of the CDR3: TGTGCCAGCAGTTTAGGGACTGTACTAGCGGGAGGGCCCGGAGGGAATGAGCAGTTCTTC.

J is TRBJ2-7 and V is TRBV5-6, with D possibly TRBD2 on 7 matching bases. Trimming removed 0 bases at V and 3 bases at J, with 22 bases between. Per germline, CDR1 SGHDT and CDR2 YYEEEE. There are 18 residues in the CDR3. The CDR3 bases are TGTGCCAGCAGCTTGGCACTTCGGGGGGCAGGTCGAGGCTACGAGCAGTACTTC. Translated, it gives CASSLALRGAGRGYEQYF.

The chain employs TRBV6-5 and TRBJ2-7, with TRBD2 matching over 12 bases. The CDR3 is made up of 15 amino acids. The trim removed 6 bases at V and 1 base at J, leaving 4 bases unmatched. Germline CDR1 reads MNHEY; CDR2 reads SVGAGI. This CDR3 reads CASSLLAGGSYEQYF. The CDR3 bases are TGTGCCAGCAGCCTGCTAGCGGGAGGGTCCTACGAGCAGTACTTC.